Reported below is one TCR beta chain. Sequencing was performed with immunoSEQ multiplex PCR; in TCRdb, only in-frame clones are kept and a portion is missing. Among 95,000 to 100,000 clones listed, 80% to 90% were seen once. The data were taken from a study of blood T cell repertoires in COVID-19. Study-level information: The United States, Italy and Spain supplied acute and convalescent COVID-19 samples.

The CDR3 length is 15 residues. The V and J ends lost 6 bases and 4 bases respectively, with 15 bases between them. Looked up from germline, CDR1 is KGHSH and CDR2 is LQKENI. The specimen was peripheral blood. This sequence was found in a woman in her 30s with acute or convalescent COVID-19. This rearrangement joins TRBV18 to TRBJ2-2, with D perhaps matching TRBD1 (6 bases). CDR3 DNA: TGTGCCAGCTCCCCATCGACAGGAAGCACCGGGGAGCTGTTTTTT. It encodes CASSPSTGSTGELFF.